The 13 T cell receptor beta chains below were found in one sample sequenced in a study of T cells in Graves' hyperthyroidism and ophthalmopathy. From RNA transcripts, TCR beta CDR3 regions were amplified. Researchers ran a first-round RT-PCR on the TCR CDR3 using the HTBI primer set. Via MiXCR, TCRdb re-called the multiplex PCR reads, giving one row per CDR3 protein. Seen here are nearly 600,000 distinct CDR3 sequences, roughly 13% observed once, and the top ten hold more than 5%. Material: blood. The receptors stem from a woman in her thirties with Graves' hyperthyroidism that later progressed to Graves' ophthalmopathy.

There are many counts of this clonotype. The V and J genes are TRBV27 and TRBJ2-7; D is possibly TRBD2 (6 bases). V was pared by 6 bases and J by 3 bases, with 15 bases between. Germline CDR1 is MNHEY and CDR2 is SMNVEV (reference sequence). The CDR3 covers 14 residues. The CDR3 is CASRSRLDHYEQYF. In nucleotides, the CDR3 is TGTGCCAGCAGATCTAGACTAGATCACTACGAGCAGTACTTC.

In this sample, this clonotype turned up many times. The genes are TRBV10-3 and TRBJ2-4; D uncertain. This CDR3 is built from 11 residues. Trimming left V 3 bases short and J 7 bases short, with 4 bases between. Per germline, CDR1 ENHRY and CDR2 SYGVKD. CDR3 nucleotide sequence: TGTGCCATCAGTGATGAGAACATTCAGTACTTC. Encoded protein: CAISDENIQYF.

This clonotype was recorded a few times. The chain recombines TRBV9 with TRBJ1-5, with a tentative D call TRBD1 (6 bases). This CDR3 is built from 15 residues. The V end lost 3 bases, the J end lost 4 bases, and 14 bases lay between the germline ends. The germline CDR1 and CDR2 sequences are SGDLS and YYNGEE. CDR3 in amino acids: CASSADPQGNQPQHF. CDR3 sequence (DNA): TGTGCCAGCAGCGCGGACCCCCAGGGGAATCAGCCCCAGCATTTT. Full variable domain (rest looked up from reference TRBV9 and TRBJ1-5): DSGVTQTPKHLITATGQRVTLRCSPRSGDLSVYWYQQSLDQGLQFLIQYYNGEERAKGNILERFSAQQFPDLHSELNLSSLELGDSALYFCASSADPQGNQPQHFGDGTRLSIL.

This clonotype was detected ten times or more. The CDR3 spells CASREGGEQFF. The CDR3 nucleotides read TGTGCCAGCAGGGAAGGGGGTGAGCAGTTCTTC. The V and J genes are TRBV12-3 or TRBV12-4 and TRBJ2-1, with D perhaps matching TRBD1 (6 bases). This CDR3 is 11 amino acids long. With 6 bases removed from V and 9 bases from J, the gap between germline ends came to 9 bases.

This clonotype came up many times. One junction end does not reproduce the germline sequence, and a read error may be involved. The rearrangement links TRBV6-1 to TRBJ2-7, with 10 bases that match TRBD1. Germline V gene data show CDR1 as MNHNS and CDR2 as SASEGT. This CDR3 contains 15 residues. CDR3 DNA: TGTGCCGGCAGTGGACCGGGACAGGGGATCTACGAGCAGTACTTC. Amino acid sequence: CAGSGPGQGIYEQYF.

Many counts were recorded for this clonotype. This chain joins TRBV5-1 and TRBJ1-4; 9 bases are a match to TRBD1. With V trimmed by 4 bases and J by 5 bases, 9 bases remained unmatched. The V gene's germline CDR1 is SGHRS and CDR2 YFSETQ. The CDR3 extends over 16 amino acids. CDR3 amino acids: CASSLNTGTGNEKLFF. In DNA form, the CDR3 reads TGCGCCAGCAGCCTGAATACCGGGACAGGGAATGAAAAACTGTTTTTT.

Points on this clonotype: Compared with germline, one end of the junction differs, possibly owing to a read error. The CDR3 reads CTSSVGSGPTDTQYF. DNA for the CDR3: TGTACCAGCAGCGTAGGCAGCGGGCCCACAGATACGCAGTATTTT. The chain has TRBV9 and TRBJ2-3; weak D call: TRBD2 (6 bases). The CDR3 runs to 15 residues. CDR1 is SGDLS, CDR2 YYNGEE, per germline.

This clonotype was detected ten times or more. The chain combines TRBV12-3 or TRBV12-4 with TRBJ2-2; D call uncertain. The CDR3 is made up of 13 amino acids. V was pared by 7 bases and J by 5 bases, with 11 bases between. CDR3 protein: CASTPLTTGELFF. In DNA, the CDR3 is TGTGCCAGCACCCCCCTGACTACCGGGGAGCTGTTTTTT.

This clonotype occurred many times. This rearrangement joins TRBV7-2 to TRBJ2-1; tentative D call: TRBD1 (6 bases). The CDR3 covers 17 residues. Germline V gene sequence: CDR1 SGHTA, CDR2 FQGNSA. V shed 3 bases and J shed 2 bases, with 17 bases lying between them. The CDR3 nucleotides are TGTGCCAGCAGCTTCACAGGGTCTGGGGTAACCTACAATGAGCAGTTCTTC. It specifies CASSFTGSGVTYNEQFF.

In its sample, this clonotype was seen many times. The chain couples TRBV20-1 to TRBJ2-2; no clear D. CDR1 and CDR2 from the germline V gene are DFQATT and SNEGSKA (reference sequence). This CDR3 region has 13 residues. V was shortened by 5 bases and J by 5 bases, with 12 bases between the two germline ends. Here the CDR3 DNA reads TGCAGTGCTGCGGAAGTCAAAACCGGGGAGCTGTTTTTT. Protein: CSAAEVKTGELFF.

The chain combines TRBV7-2 with TRBJ2-7; the D gene could be TRBD1 or TRBD2 (5 bases each). CDR1 SGHTA and CDR2 FQGNSA come from the germline V gene. This CDR3 is built from 12 residues. V dropped 4 bases and J dropped 5 bases, with 9 bases sitting between them. The CDR3: CASSSRGHEQYF. CDR3 DNA sequence: TGTGCCAGCAGCTCCCGGGGACACGAGCAGTACTTC.

This clonotype was detected many times. The CDR3 coding sequence is TGTGCTAGTGGTTCCGCTCTAGGGACAGATAGCAATCAGCCCCAGCATTTT. Translation: CASGSALGTDSNQPQHF. V is TRBV12-5 and J is TRBJ1-5, with 7 bases lining up with TRBD1. Trimming at V came to 4 bases and at J to 0 bases, leaving 9 bases not matched to a gene. The CDR3 contains 17 residues. The germline V gene encodes CDR1 LGHNT and CDR2 FRNRAP.

This clonotype was counted between two and nine times. CDR3 loop: CASSVVGQGYEQYF. CDR3 nucleotides: TGTGCCAGCAGCGTAGTGGGACAGGGGTACGAGCAGTACTTC. This rearrangement joins TRBV9 to TRBJ2-7; TRBD1 aligns across 10 bases. The CDR3 sequence is 14 residues long. Germline CDR1 reads SGDLS; CDR2 reads YYNGEE. J was trimmed by 4 bases and V by 0 bases; bases with no gene match: 1.